This TCR beta chain was captured by sequencing in a study of blood T cell repertoires in COVID-19. Study summary: Samples came from the United States, Italy and Spain, spanning acute and convalescent COVID-19. PBMCs, B-cell-depleted T cells, or T cells provided the cDNA or gDNA that made up the material.

As originally analysed: Estimation of nucleated cell counts relied on the amplification of reference gene primers. Sequencing used immunoSEQ multiplex PCR; TCRdb keeps in-frame clones, though not all of them. That table is the source of V, J and clone size, and D and trimming were worked out from the DNA. The table lists some 100,000 clones, 70% to 90% of them singletons. This CDR3 spans 15 amino acids. Germline assignment: CDR1 SGHRS and CDR2 YFSETQ. V shed 2 bases and J 0 bases; nucleotides not matched to a gene: 4. The gene calls are TRBV5-1 and TRBJ1-1; 7 bases line up with TRBD1. The sample was peripheral blood. The source is a man aged 65 to 79 who had recovered from COVID-19. The chain's CDR3 is CASSFNRGLNTEAFF. The CDR3 DNA sequence: TGCGCCAGCAGCTTCAACAGGGGCCTGAACACTGAAGCTTTCTTT.